This TCR beta chain was captured in a study of molecular identifiers for immune sequencing clone quantification. The bulk TCR libraries were made with methods described before and with listed TCR primers. Via MiXCR, TCRdb re-called the PCR reads, giving one row per CDR3 protein. The sample shows about 60,000 distinct CDR3 sequences, around 17% of them seen only once. CDR1 and CDR2 (germline): MNHEY, SMNVEV (reference sequence). Trimming removed 2 bases from V and 6 bases from J; junction bases left unmatched: 3. The CDR3 contains 15 residues. This clonotype has a handful of counts. The TCR sequence derives from a human donor in good health. Some libraries in this study had Jurkat cell RNA spiked in. This chain uses TRBV27 with TRBJ2-1; 11 bases map to TRBD2. What was sequenced was naive CD8+ T cells from blood, with Jurkat cell RNA spiked in. Subset noted: FACS-sorted CD8+CD4-CCR7+CD45RA+ naive T cells. The CDR3 nucleotides read TGTGCCAGCAGTTTAGACCTAGCGGGAGGCAATGAGCAGTTCTTC. It encodes CASSLDLAGGNEQFF.